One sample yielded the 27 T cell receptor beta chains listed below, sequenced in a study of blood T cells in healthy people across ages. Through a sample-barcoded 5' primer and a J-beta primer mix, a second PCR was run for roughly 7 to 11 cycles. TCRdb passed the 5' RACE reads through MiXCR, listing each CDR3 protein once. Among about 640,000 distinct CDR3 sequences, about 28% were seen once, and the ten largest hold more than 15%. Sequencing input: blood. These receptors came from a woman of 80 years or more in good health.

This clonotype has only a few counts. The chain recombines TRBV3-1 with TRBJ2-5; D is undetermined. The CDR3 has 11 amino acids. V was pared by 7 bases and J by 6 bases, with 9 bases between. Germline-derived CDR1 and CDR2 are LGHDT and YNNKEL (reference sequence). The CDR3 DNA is TGTGCCAGCAACCAGATCCAGACCCAGTACTTC. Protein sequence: CASNQIQTQYF.

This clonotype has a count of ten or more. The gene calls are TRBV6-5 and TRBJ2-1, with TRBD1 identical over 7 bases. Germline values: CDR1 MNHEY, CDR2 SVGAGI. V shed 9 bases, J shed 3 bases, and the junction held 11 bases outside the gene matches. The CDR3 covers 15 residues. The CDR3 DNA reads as TGTGCCAGTTCCTCCACGGGACAGTTCTACAATGAGCAGTTCTTC. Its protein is CASSSTGQFYNEQFF.

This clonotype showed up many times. CDR3 in amino acids: CASSASAVKGYEQYF. CDR3 bases: TGTGCCAGCAGCGCATCGGCGGTTAAAGGGTACGAGCAGTACTTC. This chain connects TRBV7-6 to TRBJ2-7; D gene unclear. Trimming cost V 5 bases and J 4 bases, with 18 bases left between them. Per the germline V gene, CDR1 is SGHVS and CDR2 is FNYEAQ. The CDR3 contains 15 residues.

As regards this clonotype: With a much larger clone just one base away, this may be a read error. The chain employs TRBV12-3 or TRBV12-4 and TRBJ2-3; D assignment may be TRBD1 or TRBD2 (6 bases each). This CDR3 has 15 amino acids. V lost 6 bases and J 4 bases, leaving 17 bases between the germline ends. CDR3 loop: CASRQRGANADTQYF. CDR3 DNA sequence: TGTGCCAGCAGACAAAGGGGGGCCAACGCAGATACGCAGTATTTT.

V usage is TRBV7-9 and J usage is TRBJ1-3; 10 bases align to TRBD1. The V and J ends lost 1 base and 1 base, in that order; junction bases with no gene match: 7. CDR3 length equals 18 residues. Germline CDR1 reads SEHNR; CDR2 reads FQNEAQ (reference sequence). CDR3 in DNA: TGTGCCAGCAGCTTAGTGGGACAGGGGTCTCCTTCTGGAAACACCATATATTTT. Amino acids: CASSLVGQGSPSGNTIYF. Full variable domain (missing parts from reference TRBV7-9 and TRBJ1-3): DTGVSQNPRHKITKRGQNVTFRCDPISEHNRLYWYRQTLGQGPEFLTYFQNEAQLEKSRLLSDRFSAERPKGSFSTLEIQRTEQGDSAMYLCASSLVGQGSPSGNTIYFGEGSWLTVV.

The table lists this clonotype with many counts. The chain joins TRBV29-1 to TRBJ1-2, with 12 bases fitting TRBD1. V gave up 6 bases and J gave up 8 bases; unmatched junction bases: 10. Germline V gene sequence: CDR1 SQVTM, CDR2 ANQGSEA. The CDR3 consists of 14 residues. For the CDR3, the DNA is TGCAGCGTGCTCCCGGGACAGGGGGCTAGGGGCTACACCTTC. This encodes CSVLPGQGARGYTF.

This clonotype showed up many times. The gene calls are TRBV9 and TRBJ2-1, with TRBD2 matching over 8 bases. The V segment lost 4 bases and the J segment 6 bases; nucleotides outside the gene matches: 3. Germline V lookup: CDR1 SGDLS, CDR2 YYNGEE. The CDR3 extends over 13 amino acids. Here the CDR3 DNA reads TGTGCCAGCAGCCCGGGGGGGATCAATGAGCAGTTCTTC. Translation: CASSPGGINEQFF.

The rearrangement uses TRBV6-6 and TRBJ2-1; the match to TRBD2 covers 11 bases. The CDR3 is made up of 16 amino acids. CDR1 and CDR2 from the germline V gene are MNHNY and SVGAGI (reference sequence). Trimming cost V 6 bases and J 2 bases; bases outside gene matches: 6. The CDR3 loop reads CASSRLAGLTYNEQFF. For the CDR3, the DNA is TGTGCCAGCAGCCGACTAGCGGGGCTCACCTACAATGAGCAGTTCTTC.

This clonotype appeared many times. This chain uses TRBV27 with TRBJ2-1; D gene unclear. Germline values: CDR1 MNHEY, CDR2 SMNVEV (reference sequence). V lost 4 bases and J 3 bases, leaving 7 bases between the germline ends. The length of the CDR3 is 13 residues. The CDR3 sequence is CASSSGFYNEQFF. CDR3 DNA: TGTGCCAGCAGTTCAGGTTTCTACAATGAGCAGTTCTTC.

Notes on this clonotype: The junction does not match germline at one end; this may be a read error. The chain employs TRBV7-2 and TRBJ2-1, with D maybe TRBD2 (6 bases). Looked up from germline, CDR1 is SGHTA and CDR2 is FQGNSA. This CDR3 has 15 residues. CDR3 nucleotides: TGTGCCAGCAGTCTAGAAGGAGCAGGGAGGAATGGGCAGTTCTTC. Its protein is CASSLEGAGRNGQFF.

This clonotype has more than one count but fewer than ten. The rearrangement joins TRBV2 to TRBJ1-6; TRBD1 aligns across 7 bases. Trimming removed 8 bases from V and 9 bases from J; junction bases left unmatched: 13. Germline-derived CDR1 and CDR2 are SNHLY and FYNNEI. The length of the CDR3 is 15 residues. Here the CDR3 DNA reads TGTGCCAGCCGACCAGACAGGGCGGGTGGTTCACCCCTCCACTTT. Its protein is CASRPDRAGGSPLHF.

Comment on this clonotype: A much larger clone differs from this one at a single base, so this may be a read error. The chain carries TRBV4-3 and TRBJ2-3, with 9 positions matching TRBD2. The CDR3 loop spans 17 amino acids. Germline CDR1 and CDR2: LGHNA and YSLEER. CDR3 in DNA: TGCGCCGGCAGCCAAGAAGGTAGCGGGGGTGGAACAGATACGCAGTATTTT. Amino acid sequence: CAGSQEGSGGGTDTQYF.

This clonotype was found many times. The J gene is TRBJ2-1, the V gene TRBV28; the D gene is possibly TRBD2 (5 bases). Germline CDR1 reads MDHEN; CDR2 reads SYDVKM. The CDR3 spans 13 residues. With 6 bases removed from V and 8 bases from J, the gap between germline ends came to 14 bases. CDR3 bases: TGTGCCAGCAGGCCGGACTGGAGCGATGAGCAGTTCTTC. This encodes CASRPDWSDEQFF.

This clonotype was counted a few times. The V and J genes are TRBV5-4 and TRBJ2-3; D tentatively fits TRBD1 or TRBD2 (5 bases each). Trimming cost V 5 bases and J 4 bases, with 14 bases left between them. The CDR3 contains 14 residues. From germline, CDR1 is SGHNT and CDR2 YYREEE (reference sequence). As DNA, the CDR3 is TGTGCCAGCAGGACCGGGGCAAGGGCAGATACGCAGTATTTT. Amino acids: CASRTGARADTQYF.

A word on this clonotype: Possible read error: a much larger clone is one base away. The CDR3 reads CSSSLGRDSPLHF. The CDR3 nucleotides read TGTTCCAGCAGCCTAGGACGGGATTCACCCCTCCACTTT. The rearrangement joins TRBV7-3 to TRBJ1-6; no clear D gene. The germline V gene encodes CDR1 SGHTA and CDR2 FQGTGA. This CDR3 spans 13 amino acids.

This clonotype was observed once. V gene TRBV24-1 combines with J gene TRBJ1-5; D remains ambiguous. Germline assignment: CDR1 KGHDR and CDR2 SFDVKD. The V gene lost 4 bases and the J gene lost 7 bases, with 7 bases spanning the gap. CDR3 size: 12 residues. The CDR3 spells CATSDGGQPQHF. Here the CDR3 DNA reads TGTGCCACCAGTGACGGAGGGCAGCCCCAGCATTTT.

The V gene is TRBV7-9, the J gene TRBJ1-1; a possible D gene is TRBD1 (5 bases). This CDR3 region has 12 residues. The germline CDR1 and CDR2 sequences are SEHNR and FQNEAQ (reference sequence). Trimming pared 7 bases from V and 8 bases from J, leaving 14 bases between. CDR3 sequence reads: CASTRRGLEAFF. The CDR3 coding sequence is TGTGCCAGCACCCGACGGGGCTTGGAAGCTTTCTTT.

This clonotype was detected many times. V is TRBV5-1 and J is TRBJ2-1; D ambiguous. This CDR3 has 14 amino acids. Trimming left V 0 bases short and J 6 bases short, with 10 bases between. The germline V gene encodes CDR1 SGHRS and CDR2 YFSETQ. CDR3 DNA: TGCGCCAGCAGCTTGGAAGGACGGCCCAATGAGCAGTTCTTC. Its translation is CASSLEGRPNEQFF.

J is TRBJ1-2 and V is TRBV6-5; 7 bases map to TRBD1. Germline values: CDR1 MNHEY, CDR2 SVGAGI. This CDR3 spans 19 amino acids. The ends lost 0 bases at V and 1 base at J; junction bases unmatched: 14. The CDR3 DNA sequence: TGTGCCAGCAGTTACTCGAAGTCCCGGGACAGAGACTTTAACTATGGCTACACCTTC. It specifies CASSYSKSRDRDFNYGYTF.

The CDR3 reads CASSLGRGIRFTEAFF. CDR3 bases: TGCGCCAGCAGCTTGGGGAGGGGCATCCGCTTCACTGAAGCTTTCTTT. The genes are TRBV5-1 and TRBJ1-1; maybe TRBD1 (5 bases). The CDR3 contains 16 residues. Germline CDR1 and CDR2: SGHRS and YFSETQ. The V and J ends lost 0 bases and 4 bases respectively, with 16 bases between them.

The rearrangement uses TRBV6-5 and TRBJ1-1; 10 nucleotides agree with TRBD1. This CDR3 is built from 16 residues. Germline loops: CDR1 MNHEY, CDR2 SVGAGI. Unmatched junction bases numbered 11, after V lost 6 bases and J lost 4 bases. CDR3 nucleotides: TGTGCCAGCAGACCACCGACAGGGGGCTTGAGCACTGAAGCTTTCTTT. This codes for CASRPPTGGLSTEAFF.

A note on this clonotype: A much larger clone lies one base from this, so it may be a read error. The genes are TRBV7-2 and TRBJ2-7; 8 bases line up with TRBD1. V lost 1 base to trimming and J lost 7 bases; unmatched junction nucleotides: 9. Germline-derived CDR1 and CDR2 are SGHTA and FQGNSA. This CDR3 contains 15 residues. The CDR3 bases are TGTGCCAGCAGCTTAGAGTGGACAGGGTGCTGGGAGCAGTACTTC. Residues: CASSLEWTGCWEQYF.

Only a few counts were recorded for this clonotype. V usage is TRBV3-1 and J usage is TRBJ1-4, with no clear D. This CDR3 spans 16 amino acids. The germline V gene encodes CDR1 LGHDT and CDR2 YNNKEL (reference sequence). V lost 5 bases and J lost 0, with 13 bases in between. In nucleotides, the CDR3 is TGTGCCAGCAGCGCTCTGGGCAGCGCAACTAATGAAAAACTGTTTTTT. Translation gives CASSALGSATNEKLFF.

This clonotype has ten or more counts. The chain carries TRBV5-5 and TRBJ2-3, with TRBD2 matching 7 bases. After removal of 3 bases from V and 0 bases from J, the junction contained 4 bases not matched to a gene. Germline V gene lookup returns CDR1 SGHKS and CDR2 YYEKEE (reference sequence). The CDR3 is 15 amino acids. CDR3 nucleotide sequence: TGTGCCAGCAGCTACAGCGGGAAAAGCACAGATACGCAGTATTTT. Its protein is CASSYSGKSTDTQYF. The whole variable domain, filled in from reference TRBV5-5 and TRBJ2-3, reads DAGVTQSPTHLIKTRGQQVTLRCSPISGHKSVSWYQQVLGQGPQFIFQYYEKEERGRGNFPDRFSARQFPNYSSELNVNALLLGDSALYLCASSYSGKSTDTQYFGPGTRLTVL.

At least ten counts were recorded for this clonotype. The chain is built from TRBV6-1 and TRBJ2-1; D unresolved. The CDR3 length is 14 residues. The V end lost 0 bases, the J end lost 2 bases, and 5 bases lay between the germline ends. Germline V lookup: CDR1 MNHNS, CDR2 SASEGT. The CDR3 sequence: CASSEARAYNEQFF. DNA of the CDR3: TGTGCCAGCAGTGAAGCGCGTGCCTACAATGAGCAGTTCTTC.

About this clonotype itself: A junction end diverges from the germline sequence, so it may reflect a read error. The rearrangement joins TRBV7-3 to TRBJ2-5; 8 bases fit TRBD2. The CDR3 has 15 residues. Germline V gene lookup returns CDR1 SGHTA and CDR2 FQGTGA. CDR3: CASCPGGGPHNEHFF. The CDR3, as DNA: TGTGCCAGCTGCCCTGGCGGGGGGCCCCACAATGAGCACTTCTTC.

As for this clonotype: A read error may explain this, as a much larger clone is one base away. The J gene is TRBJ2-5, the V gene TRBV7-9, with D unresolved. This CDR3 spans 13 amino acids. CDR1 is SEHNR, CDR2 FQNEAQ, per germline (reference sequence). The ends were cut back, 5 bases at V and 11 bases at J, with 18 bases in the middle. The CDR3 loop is CASSVLRTNEQYF. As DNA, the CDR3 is TGTGCCAGCAGCGTCCTGCGGACCAATGAGCAGTACTTC.